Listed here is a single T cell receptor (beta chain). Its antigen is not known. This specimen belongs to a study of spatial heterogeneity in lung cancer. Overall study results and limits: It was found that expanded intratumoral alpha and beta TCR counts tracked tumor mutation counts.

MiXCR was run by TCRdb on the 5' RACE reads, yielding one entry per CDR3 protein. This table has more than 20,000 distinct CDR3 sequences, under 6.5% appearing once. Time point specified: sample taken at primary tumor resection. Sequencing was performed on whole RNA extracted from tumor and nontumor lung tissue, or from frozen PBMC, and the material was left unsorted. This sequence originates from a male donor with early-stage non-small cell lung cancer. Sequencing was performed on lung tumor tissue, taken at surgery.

The CDR3 spells CASTLTRDSPLHF. The CDR3 coding sequence is TGTGCCAGCACCTTGACGAGGGATTCACCCCTCCACTTT. The chain recombines TRBV6-1 with TRBJ1-6; D not certain. Trimming cost V 7 bases and J 8 bases, with 12 bases left between them. The CDR3 covers 13 residues. Germline CDR1 is MNHNS and CDR2 is SASEGT.